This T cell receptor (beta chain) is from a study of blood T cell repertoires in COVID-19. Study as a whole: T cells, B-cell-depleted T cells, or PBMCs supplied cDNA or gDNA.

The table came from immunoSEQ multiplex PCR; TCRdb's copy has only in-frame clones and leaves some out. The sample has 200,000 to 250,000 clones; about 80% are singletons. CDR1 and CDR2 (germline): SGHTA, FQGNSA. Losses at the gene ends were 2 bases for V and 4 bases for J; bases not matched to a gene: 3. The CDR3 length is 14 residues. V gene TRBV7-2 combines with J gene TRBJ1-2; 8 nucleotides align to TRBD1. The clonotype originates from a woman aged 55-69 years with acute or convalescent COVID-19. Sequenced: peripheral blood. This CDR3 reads CASSLLGQVYGYTF. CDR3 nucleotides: TGTGCCAGCAGCTTATTGGGACAGGTCTATGGCTACACCTTC.